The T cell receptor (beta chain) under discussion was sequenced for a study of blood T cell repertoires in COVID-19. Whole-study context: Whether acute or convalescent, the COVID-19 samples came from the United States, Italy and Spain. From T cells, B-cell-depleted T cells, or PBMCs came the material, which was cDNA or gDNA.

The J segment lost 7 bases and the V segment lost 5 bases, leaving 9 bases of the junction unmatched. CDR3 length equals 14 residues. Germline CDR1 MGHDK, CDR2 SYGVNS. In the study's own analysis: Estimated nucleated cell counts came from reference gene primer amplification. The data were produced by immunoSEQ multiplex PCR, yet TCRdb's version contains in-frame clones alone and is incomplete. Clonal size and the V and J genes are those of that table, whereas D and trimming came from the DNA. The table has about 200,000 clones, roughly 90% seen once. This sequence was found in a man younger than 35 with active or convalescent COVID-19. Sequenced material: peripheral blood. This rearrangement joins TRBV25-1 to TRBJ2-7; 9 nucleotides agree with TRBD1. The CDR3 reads CASSKAGQGREQYF. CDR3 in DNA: TGTGCCAGCAGTAAAGCGGGACAGGGTCGGGAGCAGTACTTC.